Listed here are 3 T cell receptor beta chains from one sample, sequenced in a study of a mutant IDH1 vaccine in newly diagnosed glioma. Time point given: week 11, during vaccination. Doses comprised 300 ug of mutant IDH1 20-mer peptide each, plus topical imiquimod. Generated by immunoSEQ multiplex PCR, the TCRdb table keeps only in-frame clones and is missing some. The table records around 53,000 clones, roughly nine tenths of them present only once. Their cognate antigens are unknown. The sequencing here drew on PBMCs, taken from a glioma patient whose treatment included an IDH1 peptide vaccine. These receptors all come from a man in his forties or fifties with glioma.

The chain links TRBV4-3 to TRBJ1-2; D is perhaps TRBD1 (6 bases). Per germline, CDR1 LGHNA and CDR2 YSLEER. The CDR3 extends over 15 amino acids. V gave up 0 bases and J gave up 8 bases, with 16 bases separating them. CDR3 protein: CASSQDRGGGRGYTF. In nucleotides, the CDR3 is TGCGCCAGCAGCCAAGATAGGGGAGGGGGGCGGGGCTACACCTTC.

On this clone itself: One junction end disagrees with the germline gene, perhaps due to a read error. J is TRBJ2-7 and V is TRBV20-1; 8 nucleotides align to TRBD1. The CDR3 is 11 residues long. CDR1 and CDR2 (germline): DFQATT, SNEGSKA (reference sequence). The CDR3: CSARGRDRLDF. CDR3 nucleotide sequence: TGCAGTGCTAGAGGGAGGGACAGGTTGGACTTC.

The V and J genes are TRBV5-5 and TRBJ1-2, with 11 nucleotides matching TRBD1. The CDR3 sequence is 15 residues long. CDR1 and CDR2 (germline): SGHKS, YYEKEE (reference sequence). Trimming cost V 3 bases and J 1 base; bases outside gene matches: 2. CDR3 amino acids: CASSWTGGINYGYTF. CDR3 sequence (DNA): TGTGCCAGCAGCTGGACAGGGGGCATTAACTATGGCTACACCTTC.